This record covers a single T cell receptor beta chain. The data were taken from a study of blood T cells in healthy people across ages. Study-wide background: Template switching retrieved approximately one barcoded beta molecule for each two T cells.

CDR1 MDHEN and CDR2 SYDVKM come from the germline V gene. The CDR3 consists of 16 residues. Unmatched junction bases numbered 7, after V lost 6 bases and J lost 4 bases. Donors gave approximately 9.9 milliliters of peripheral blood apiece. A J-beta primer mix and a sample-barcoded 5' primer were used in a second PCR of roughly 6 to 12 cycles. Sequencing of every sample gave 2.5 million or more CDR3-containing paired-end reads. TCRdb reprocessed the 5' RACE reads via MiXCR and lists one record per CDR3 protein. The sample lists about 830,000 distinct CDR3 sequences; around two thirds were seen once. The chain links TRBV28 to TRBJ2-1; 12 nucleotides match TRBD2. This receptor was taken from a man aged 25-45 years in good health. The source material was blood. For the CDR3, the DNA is TGTGCCAGCAGCCGGACCCTAGCGGGGGGGTACAATGAGCAGTTCTTC. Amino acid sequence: CASSRTLAGGYNEQFF.